This TCR beta chain was retrieved from a study of CD8 T cells in ankylosing spondylitis. Points from the study as a whole: Existing reports had already noted some motif variants in reactive arthritis synovial fluid and blood. Disease-linked clones reportedly showed significant enrichment in matched ankylosing spondylitis synovial fluid.

CDR1 is SGHTA and CDR2 is FQGNSA in the germline V gene. J gave up 9 bases and V 4 bases, and 7 bases lay outside the gene matches. The CDR3 length is 14 residues. MiXCR, run by TCRdb on the 5' RACE reads, gives a single entry per CDR3 protein. In the table there are approximately 28,000 distinct CDR3 sequences, 7.9% of which are singletons. This clonotype was detected a few times. The antigen remains undetermined. The chain recombines TRBV7-2 with TRBJ2-3, with 10 bases matching TRBD2. Sequencing input: blood. The TCR was taken from a male donor with ankylosing spondylitis or in good health (not recorded which). The CDR3 is CASSSRAGGVTQYF. The CDR3 nucleotides read TGTGCCAGCAGCTCAAGAGCGGGAGGGGTAACGCAGTATTTT.